Presented here are 8 T cell receptor beta chains from one specimen sequenced in a study of identical twins. MiXCR, run by TCRdb on the 5' RACE reads, gives a single entry per CDR3 protein. The sample records 400,000 or so distinct CDR3 sequences, 9% to 10% being singletons. The sample taken for sequencing was naive T cells sorted from blood. All receptors come from a woman aged 45 to 65 in good health.

CDR3 amino acids: CASEGGSYEQYF. The CDR3 DNA reads TGTGCCAGCGAAGGCGGCTCCTACGAGCAGTACTTC. The chain employs TRBV25-1 and TRBJ2-7; D remains unclear. CDR3 length: 12 amino acids. CDR1 MGHDK and CDR2 SYGVNS come from the germline V gene. The germline V and J ends were trimmed by 8 bases and 0 bases, with 8 bases remaining between them.

At least ten counts were recorded for this clonotype. This CDR3 is CASSEDQLYEQYF. Written as DNA, the CDR3 is TGTGCCAGCAGTGAAGACCAGCTCTACGAGCAGTACTTC. The chain recombines TRBV2 with TRBJ2-7; no reliable D call. Trimming removed 1 base at V and 3 bases at J, with 7 bases between. CDR1 SNHLY and CDR2 FYNNEI come from the germline V gene. The CDR3 covers 13 residues.

This clonotype was recorded a few times. The chain carries TRBV12-3 or TRBV12-4 and TRBJ2-7; the match to TRBD2 covers 8 bases. CDR3 length: 12 residues. V lost 7 bases, J lost 7 bases, and 6 bases stayed unmatched. The CDR3 nucleotides read TGTGCCAGCACCCCCGGGGGGGAAGAGCAGTACTTC. Protein: CASTPGGEEQYF.

V gene TRBV30 combines with J gene TRBJ1-1, with D tentatively TRBD1 (5 bases). The V and J ends lost 5 bases and 11 bases respectively, with 12 bases between them. This CDR3 contains 10 residues. Looked up from germline, CDR1 is GTSNPN and CDR2 is SVGIG (reference sequence). The CDR3 nucleotides read TGTGCCTGGGCTGGGGCCAGGGCTTTCTTT. As protein: CAWAGARAFF.

This clonotype was seen ten or more times. The J gene is TRBJ2-5, the V gene TRBV27, with D hard to call. The V end lost 1 base, the J end lost 0 bases, and 3 bases lay between the germline ends. The CDR3 is 13 amino acids. Germline V lookup: CDR1 MNHEY, CDR2 SMNVEV (reference sequence). The CDR3 spells CASSLFDQETQYF. For the CDR3, the DNA is TGTGCCAGCAGTTTATTCGACCAAGAGACCCAGTACTTC.

The rearrangement joins TRBV19 to TRBJ1-1; D unclear. Trimming shortened V by 7 bases and J by 7 bases, and 22 bases separated the two germline ends. The germline gives CDR1 LNHDA, CDR2 SQIVND (reference sequence). The length of the CDR3 is 15 residues. The CDR3 sequence is CASNPLADARYEAFF. For the CDR3, the DNA is TGTGCCAGTAACCCGCTGGCGGACGCCCGCTATGAAGCTTTCTTT.

In DNA form, the CDR3 reads TGTGCCAGCAGTTCAGAGGGATCCCAAGAGACCCAGTACTTC. Translation gives CASSSEGSQETQYF. V usage is TRBV12-3 or TRBV12-4 and J usage is TRBJ2-5, with a possible D match to TRBD2 (5 bases). This CDR3 comprises 14 residues. V was cut by 4 bases and J by 1 base, with 10 bases left in between.

At least ten counts were recorded for this clonotype. The CDR3 reads CASRLETSGSSEQYV. Written as DNA, the CDR3 is TGCGCCAGCAGATTGGAGACTAGCGGGAGTAGCGAGCAGTACGTC. This sequence joins TRBV5-1 and TRBJ2-7; 12 positions agree with TRBD2. From germline, CDR1 is SGHRS and CDR2 YFSETQ. This CDR3 has 15 amino acids.